This TCR beta chain was found in a study of CXCR3-negative and CXCR3-positive naive CD8 T cells. General study points: The study found CXCR3 expression partially decreased after cryopreservation and ran most assays on fresh PBMCs. Each naive subset displayed comparably high diversity, whereas memory CD8+ cells displayed much lower diversity. Higher TRB CDR3 hydrophobicity marked CXCR3-positive naive cells relative to CXCR3-negative naive cells. From TRB CDR3 properties, TCR strength was inferred; surface CD5 did not differ between naive subsets.

Worth noting for this clonotype: The antigen is undetermined.

By phenotype, naive CD8+ T cells were CD45RO-CCR7+CD27+CD95-. Libraries of TRB cDNA were made by 5' RACE and carried UMIs. TCRdb reprocessed the 5' RACE reads and keeps a single row for each CDR3 protein, giving no DNA. In all, the sample yields around 140,000 distinct CDR3 sequences. The source material was naive CXCR3+ CD8+ T cells from blood. Indicated subset: CD45RO-CCR7+CD27+CD95- naive CD8+ T cells expressing CXCR3 (TNR3+). The TCR comes from a human donor in good health. Some clones in this sample may be carry-over from other donors' samples.

The CDR3 protein is CSASVNVRGDLNEQFF. This rearrangement joins TRBV20-1 to TRBJ2-1; TCRdb's assignment of TRBD1 cannot be checked, as there is no DNA. This CDR3 comprises 16 residues. Germline V gene lookup returns CDR1 DFQATT and CDR2 SNEGSKA (reference sequence).